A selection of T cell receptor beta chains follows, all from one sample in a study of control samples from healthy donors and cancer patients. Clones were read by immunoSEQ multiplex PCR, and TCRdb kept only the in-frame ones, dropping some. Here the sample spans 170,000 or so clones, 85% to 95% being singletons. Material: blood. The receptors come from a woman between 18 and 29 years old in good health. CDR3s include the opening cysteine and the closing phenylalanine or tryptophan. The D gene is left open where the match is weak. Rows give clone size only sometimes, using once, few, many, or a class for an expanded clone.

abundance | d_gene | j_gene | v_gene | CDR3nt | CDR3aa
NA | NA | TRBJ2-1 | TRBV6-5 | TGTGCCAGCAGTTACTCGGGGGGGCCTACGCGAAATGAGCAGTTCTTC | CASSYSGGPTRNEQFF
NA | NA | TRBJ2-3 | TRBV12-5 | TGTGCTAGTGAGGTCGGAGATACGCAGTATTTT | CASEVGDTQYF
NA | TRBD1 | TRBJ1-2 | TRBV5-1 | TGCGCCAGCAGCTTGGGGGACAGGAATTATGGCTACACCTTC | CASSLGDRNYGYTF
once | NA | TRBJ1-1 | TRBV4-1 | TGCGCCAGCAGCCACTGGACATTTGAAGAAGCTTTCTTT | CASSHWTFEEAFF
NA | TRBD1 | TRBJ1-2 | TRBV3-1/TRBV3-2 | TGTGCCAGCAGCCAAGACATTCAGGGGGCGGGTGGCTACACCTTC | CASSQDIQGAGGYTF
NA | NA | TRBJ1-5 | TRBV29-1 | TGCAGCGTTGGAGACAGTAGCAATCAGCCCCAGCATTTT | CSVGDSSNQPQHF
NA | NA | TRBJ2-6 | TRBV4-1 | TGCGCCAGCAGCCACCCATCTGGCAAGGGTACTGGGGCCAACGTCCTGACTTTC | CASSHPSGKGTGANVLTF
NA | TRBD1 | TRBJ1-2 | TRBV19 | TGTGCCAGTAGTCTCAGGGGGCCCTATGGCTACACCTTC | CASSLRGPYGYTF
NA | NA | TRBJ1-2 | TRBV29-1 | TGCAGCGTTGGTGTCGCGGCGGGTTATGGCTACACCTTC | CSVGVAAGYGYTF
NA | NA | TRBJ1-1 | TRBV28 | TGTGCCAGCAGTTTGCTGAGGACTGAAGCTTTCTTT | CASSLLRTEAFF
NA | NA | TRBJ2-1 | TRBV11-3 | TGTGCCAGCAGCTTAGGATTGAGATATGAGCAGTTCTTC | CASSLGLRYEQFF
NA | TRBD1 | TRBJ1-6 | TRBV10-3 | TGTGCCGTCACTAGACAGGGCGGTAATTCACCCCTCCACTTT | CAVTRQGGNSPLHF
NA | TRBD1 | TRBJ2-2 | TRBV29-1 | TGCAGCGTGTCTACAGGGGGCGCCGGGGAGCTGTTTTTT | CSVSTGGAGELFF
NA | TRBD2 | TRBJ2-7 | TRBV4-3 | TGCGCCAGCAGCCAAGATTCCATTGGACTAGCGGATTACGAGCAGTACTTC | CASSQDSIGLADYEQYF
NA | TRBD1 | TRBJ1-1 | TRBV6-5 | TGTGCCAGCAGCGGACAGGACCCTGAAGCTTTCTTT | CASSGQDPEAFF
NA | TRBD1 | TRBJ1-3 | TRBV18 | TGTGCCAGCTCACCCTGGGACAGCCGAAACACCATATATTTT | CASSPWDSRNTIYF
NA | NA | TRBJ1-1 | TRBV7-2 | TGTGCCAGCAGCTTACAGCCAGAATATACTGAAGCTTTCTTT | CASSLQPEYTEAFF
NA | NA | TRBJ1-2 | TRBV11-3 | TGTGCCAGCAGCTTGGACACTTCTGGGGCGTATGGCTACACCTTC | CASSLDTSGAYGYTF
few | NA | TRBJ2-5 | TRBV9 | TGTGCCAGCAGCGTAGATAGCGGAAGGGGCGAGACCCAGTACTTC | CASSVDSGRGETQYF
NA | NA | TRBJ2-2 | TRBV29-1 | TGCCTCGTGGGTCTGGGCGGGGAGCTGTTTTTT | CLVGLGGELFF
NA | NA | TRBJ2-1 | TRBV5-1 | TGCGCCAGCACCCCGGGGGAATCGGGCGCCAGCTCCTACAATGAGCAGTTCTTC | CASTPGESGASSYNEQFF
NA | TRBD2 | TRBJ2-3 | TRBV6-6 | TGTGCCAGCAGTTACTCCAGCGGGGGGACAGATACGCAGTATTTT | CASSYSSGGTDTQYF
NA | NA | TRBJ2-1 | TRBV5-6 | TGTGCCAGCAGGACTCAGGGGTCCTCCTACAATGAGCAGTTCTTC | CASRTQGSSYNEQFF
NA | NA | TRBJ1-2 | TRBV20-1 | TGCAGTGCCCAGGGGACCGGGGGCTACACCTTC | CSAQGTGGYTF
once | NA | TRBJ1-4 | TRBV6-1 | TGTGCCAGCAGTGAGGAAGTTAATGAAAAACTGTTTTTT | CASSEEVNEKLFF
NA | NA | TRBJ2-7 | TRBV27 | TGTGCCAGCAGTTTAACACACTTGAGCTCCTACGAGCAGTACTTC | CASSLTHLSSYEQYF
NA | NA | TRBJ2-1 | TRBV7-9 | TGTGCCAGCAGCTCCTCCACAGGGTACTCCTACAATGAGCAGTTCTTC | CASSSSTGYSYNEQFF
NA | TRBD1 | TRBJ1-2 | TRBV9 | TGTGCCAGCAGCCTCAGGACAGGGGGAATCTATGGCTACACCTTC | CASSLRTGGIYGYTF
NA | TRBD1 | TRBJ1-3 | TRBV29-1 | TGCAGCGTGGCCCCGGGACAGGGGGCTGGAAACACCATATATTTT | CSVAPGQGAGNTIYF
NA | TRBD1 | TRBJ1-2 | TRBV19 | TGTGCCAGTAGGACCCCGGGACAGGGGGACTATGGCTACACCTTC | CASRTPGQGDYGYTF
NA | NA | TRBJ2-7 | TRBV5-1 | TGCGCCAGCAGCTTGGGCGGGGCTCCCTACGAGCAGTACTTC | CASSLGGAPYEQYF
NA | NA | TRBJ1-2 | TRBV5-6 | TGTGCCAGCAGCTCTCGACCGGGGGGCTACACCTTC | CASSSRPGGYTF
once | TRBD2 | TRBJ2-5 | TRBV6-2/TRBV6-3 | TGTGCCAGCAGTTATCAAGCTGGCGGGAGAGAGACCCAGTACTTC | CASSYQAGGRETQYF
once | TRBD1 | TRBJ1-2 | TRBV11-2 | TGTGCCAGCAGCTTGACCCGGACAGGCGGCGGCTACACCTTC | CASSLTRTGGGYTF
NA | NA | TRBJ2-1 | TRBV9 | TGTGCCAGCAGCGTAGCTCAGCCATCCTACAATGAGCAGTTCTTC | CASSVAQPSYNEQFF
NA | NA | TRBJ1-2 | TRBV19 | TGTGCCAGTAGTACCATAGGCCCAGTGGGCAGCTATGGCTACACCTTC | CASSTIGPVGSYGYTF
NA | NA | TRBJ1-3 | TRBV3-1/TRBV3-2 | TGTGCCAGTAAGAGGAGGTCCTCTGGAAACACCATATATTTT | CASKRRSSGNTIYF
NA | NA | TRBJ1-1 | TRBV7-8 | TGTGCCAGCAGCTCCCAGAAGCGGCGAAACGAAGCTTTCTTT | CASSSQKRRNEAFF
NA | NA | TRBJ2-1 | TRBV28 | TGTGCCACACAGGGCCCCTCCTACAATGAGCAGTTCTTC | CATQGPSYNEQFF
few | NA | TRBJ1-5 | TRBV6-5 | TGTGCCAGCAGCCCCTGGGGGGGGCAAGATCAGCCCCAGCATTTT | CASSPWGGQDQPQHF
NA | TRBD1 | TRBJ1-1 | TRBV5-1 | TGCGCCAGCAGCGTGGGACAGGGTAAGACGAACACTGAAGCTTTCTTT | CASSVGQGKTNTEAFF
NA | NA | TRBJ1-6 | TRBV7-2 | TGTGCCAGCAGCACGACCCCAGGGAGGAACTCCTATAATTCACCCCTCCACTTT | CASSTTPGRNSYNSPLHF